The next 30 T cell receptor beta chains were all read from a single sample in a study of blood T cell repertoires in COVID-19 (TCRdb year 2020). The library came from the immunoSEQ multiplex PCR assay. TCRdb's version of the immuneACCESS table is confined to in-frame rearrangements and falls short of the full clone set. An unresolved V gene accounts for under half of the shortfall where checked; the remainder is of unknown origin. Within this sample are about 130,000 clones, with 90% of them counted one time only. More than 3% of the sample is in the top ten clones. The sample consisted of peripheral blood. These receptors were obtained from a man in his forties or fifties with active COVID-19.

This clone was counted many times. The chain is built from TRBV6-5 and TRBJ1-2; D gene uncertain. Trimming shortened V by 2 bases and J by 3 bases, and 7 bases separated the two germline ends. There are 13 residues in the CDR3. CDR1 and CDR2 (germline): MNHEY, SVGAGI. CDR3 DNA: TGTGCCAGCAGTTACGAGGCCTACTATGGCTACACCTTC. Translation: CASSYEAYYGYTF.

CDR3: CASSYTSTDTQYF. The CDR3 region has the DNA TGTGCCAGCAGTTACACTAGCACAGATACGCAGTATTTT. The chain recombines TRBV6-5 with TRBJ2-3, with unresolved D. V was clipped by 2 bases and J by 0 bases, with 3 bases between them. The germline CDR1 and CDR2 sequences are MNHEY and SVGAGI. The CDR3 is 13 amino acids.

The chain carries TRBV2 and TRBJ2-6; possible D gene TRBD1, 5 bases. CDR1 and CDR2 (germline): SNHLY, FYNNEI. The CDR3 is 15 residues long. V lost 6 bases, J lost 0 bases, and 9 bases lay in between. The CDR3 region is CASRSGPSGANVLTF. The CDR3 region has the DNA TGTGCCAGCAGGTCAGGGCCCTCTGGGGCCAACGTCCTGACTTTC.

The chain recombines TRBV5-4 with TRBJ1-2; 8 bases map to TRBD1. The V gene end was trimmed by 7 bases and the J gene end by 4 bases; junction bases not matched to a gene: 9. The CDR3 is made up of 14 amino acids. Germline CDR1 SGHNT, CDR2 YYREEE (reference sequence). The DNA of the CDR3 is TGTGCCAGCCAACGTGTCCAGGGGGCCTATGGCTACACCTTC. It translates to CASQRVQGAYGYTF.

V is TRBV9 and J is TRBJ2-2; 10 bases align to TRBD2. Germline V CDR1 and CDR2: SGDLS, YYNGEE. The CDR3 extends over 17 amino acids. Trimming at V came to 0 bases and at J to 7 bases, leaving 9 bases not matched to a gene. CDR3 region: CASSVALAGVGDGELFF. The CDR3 region has the DNA TGTGCCAGCAGCGTAGCCCTAGCGGGGGTCGGTGACGGGGAGCTGTTTTTT.

The rearrangement joins TRBV25-1 to TRBJ2-1; TRBD1 might be the D (7 bases). V was cut by 6 bases and J by 1 base, with 10 bases left in between. The CDR3 is made up of 14 amino acids. From germline, CDR1 is MGHDK and CDR2 SYGVNS. The CDR3 nucleotides are TGTGCCAGCAGGGCGGGACAGTCCTACAATGAGCAGTTCTTC. It codes for CASRAGQSYNEQFF. The full variable domain, completed using reference TRBV25-1 and TRBJ2-1, is EADIYQTPRYLVIGTGKKITLECSQTMGHDKMYWYQQDPGMELHLIHYSYGVNSTEKGDLSSESTVSRIRTEHFPLTLESARPSHTSQYLCASRAGQSYNEQFFGPGTRLTVL.

In its sample, this clone was seen a few times. The J gene is TRBJ2-2, the V gene TRBV13; 9 bases are shared with TRBD1. There are 18 residues in the CDR3. V lost 5 bases and J lost 4; bases outside the gene matches: 14. The V gene's germline CDR1 is PRHDT and CDR2 FYEKMQ (reference sequence). The CDR3 loop is CASSPTGDRALTTGELFF. The CDR3 DNA reads TGTGCCAGCAGCCCTACGGGGGACAGGGCGTTGACCACCGGGGAGCTGTTTTTT.

The chain combines TRBV2 with TRBJ1-2; 11 bases match TRBD1. Germline values: CDR1 SNHLY, CDR2 FYNNEI. The CDR3 is made up of 13 amino acids. The ends lost 4 bases at V and 7 bases at J; junction bases unmatched: 2. The CDR3 reads CASSVGQGAGYTF. The CDR3 nucleotides read TGTGCCAGCAGTGTCGGACAGGGGGCTGGCTACACCTTC.

V gene TRBV18 combines with J gene TRBJ2-1; D might be TRBD2 (5 bases). The CDR3 extends over 15 amino acids. The V and J ends lost 8 bases and 2 bases respectively, with 16 bases between them. Germline CDR1 KGHSH, CDR2 LQKENI. CDR3: CASQSGWITYNEQFF. CDR3 coding DNA: TGTGCCAGCCAATCGGGGTGGATTACCTACAATGAGCAGTTCTTC.

V usage is TRBV4-2 and J usage is TRBJ2-5; 9 bases are a match to TRBD2. Germline CDR1 is LGHNA and CDR2 is YNFKEQ. The CDR3 sequence is 22 residues long. J lost 0 bases, V lost 1 base, and 21 bases had no gene match. CDR3: CASSQGEGAAGGTIRYQETQYF. CDR3 nucleotide sequence: TGTGCCAGCAGCCAAGGAGAAGGGGCGGCGGGAGGGACTATTAGGTACCAAGAGACCCAGTACTTC.

This CDR3 reads CASSSQGALTEAFF. DNA for the CDR3: TGTGCCAGCAGCTCCCAGGGGGCGCTTACTGAAGCTTTCTTT. This chain connects TRBV7-9 to TRBJ1-1; 8 nucleotides align to TRBD1. Germline trimming cut 4 bases from V and 5 bases from J; bases unmatched to any gene: 6. The V gene's germline CDR1 is SEHNR and CDR2 FQNEAQ (reference sequence). The CDR3 sequence is 14 residues long.

J is TRBJ2-7 and V is TRBV6-5; 11 nucleotides agree with TRBD2. This CDR3 region has 15 residues. The V segment lost 6 bases and the J segment 4 bases; nucleotides outside the gene matches: 8. Germline loops: CDR1 MNHEY, CDR2 SVGAGI. The CDR3 nucleotides are TGTGCCAGCAGGGCGGGACTAGCGGAGGGGTACGAGCAGTACGTC. Translated: CASRAGLAEGYEQYV.

This chain uses TRBV6-6 with TRBJ2-2; 7 bases are shared with TRBD2. V shed 5 bases, J shed 4 bases, and the junction held 4 bases outside the gene matches. Germline V lookup: CDR1 MNHNY, CDR2 SVGAGI (reference sequence). This CDR3 is built from 14 residues. CDR3 DNA: TGTGCCAGCAGTGCTAGGGAGGGCACCGGGGAGCTGTTTTTT. This sequence encodes CASSAREGTGELFF.

The chain recombines TRBV4-1 with TRBJ2-1; 13 bases fit TRBD2. Germline V gene sequence: CDR1 MGHRA, CDR2 YSYEKL. This CDR3 is built from 17 residues. V trimming: 4 bases; J trimming: 4 bases; junction bases outside the gene matches: 7. The CDR3 sequence is CASSRGLAGARYNEQFF. The DNA of the CDR3 is TGCGCCAGCAGCCGAGGACTAGCGGGAGCCCGATACAATGAGCAGTTCTTC.

This clone has a single count. The CDR3 DNA follows: TGCGCCAGCAGCTTGGGTCCAGCGGGGGGGCCCAATGAGCAGTTCTTC. This sequence encodes CASSLGPAGGPNEQFF. The rearrangement joins TRBV5-1 to TRBJ2-1; 10 bases fit TRBD2. The CDR3 is 16 residues long. J was trimmed by 6 bases and V by 0 bases; bases with no gene match: 6. Per germline, CDR1 SGHRS and CDR2 YFSETQ. Full variable domain (rest looked up from reference TRBV5-1 and TRBJ2-1): KAGVTQTPRYLIKTRGQQVTLSCSPISGHRSVSWYQQTPGQGLQFLFEYFSETQRNKGNFPGRFSGRQFSNSRSEMNVSTLELGDSALYLCASSLGPAGGPNEQFFGPGTRLTVL.

The chain uses TRBV19 and TRBJ2-1; 7 positions agree with TRBD1. The CDR3 covers 15 residues. In germline, CDR1 is LNHDA, CDR2 SQIVND (reference sequence). J gave up 3 bases and V 9 bases, and 11 bases lay outside the gene matches. CDR3 residues: CASRATGSGYNEQFF. CDR3 DNA sequence: TGTGCCAGCAGGGCGACAGGGTCGGGCTACAATGAGCAGTTCTTC. The full variable domain, in which reference TRBV19 and TRBJ2-1 provide the parts outside the CDR3, is DGGITQSPKYLFRKEGQNVTLSCEQNLNHDAMYWYRQDPGQGLRLIYYSQIVNDFQKGDIAEGYSVSREKKESFPLTVTSAQKNPTAFYLCASRATGSGYNEQFFGPGTRLTVL.

The chain joins TRBV3-1 (or the pseudogene TRBV3-2) to TRBJ1-2, with TRBD1 matching 9 bases. Germline lookup yields CDR1 LGHDT and CDR2 YNNKEL (reference sequence). V lost 0 bases to trimming and J lost 6 bases; unmatched junction nucleotides: 11. The CDR3 is made up of 17 amino acids. CDR3 region: CASSQDRGQGFRNGYTF. Written as DNA, the CDR3 is TGTGCCAGCAGCCAAGATAGAGGACAGGGGTTCCGGAATGGCTACACCTTC.

The rearrangement links TRBV19 to TRBJ2-7, with a possible D match to TRBD1 (5 bases). V shed 5 bases and J shed 3 bases, with 11 bases lying between them. This CDR3 has 13 residues. Per the germline V gene, CDR1 is LNHDA and CDR2 is SQIVND (reference sequence). For the CDR3, the DNA is TGTGCCAGTAGTTATGCCAGGGACTACGAGCAGTACTTC. This gives the protein CASSYARDYEQYF.

The chain has TRBV5-8 and TRBJ2-3, with TRBD2 matching 8 bases. Germline assignment: CDR1 SGHTS and CDR2 YDEGEE. The CDR3 spans 16 residues. Germline trimming cut 5 bases from V and 0 bases from J; bases unmatched to any gene: 8. The CDR3 nucleotides are TGTGCCAGCAGACCCACTAGCGGTGCTAGCACAGATACGCAGTATTTT. Residues: CASRPTSGASTDTQYF.

The chain uses TRBV19 and TRBJ2-4; 11 positions agree with TRBD2. With 4 bases clipped from V and 0 bases from J, the junction kept 8 bases outside the gene matches. CDR1 LNHDA and CDR2 SQIVND come from the germline V gene (reference sequence). CDR3 length: 18 residues. The CDR3 here is CASSTGTSGGLAKNIQYF. The DNA for the CDR3 is TGTGCCAGTAGTACTGGGACTAGCGGAGGCCTAGCCAAAAACATTCAGTACTTC.

CDR3 loop: CASSDSYGYTF. CDR3 sequence (DNA): TGTGCCAGCAGTGACAGCTATGGCTACACCTTC. The chain recombines TRBV6-1 with TRBJ1-2; D gene uncertain. Germline-derived CDR1 and CDR2 are MNHNS and SASEGT. V was pared by 3 bases and J by 4 bases, with 3 bases between. The CDR3 covers 11 residues.

The gene calls are TRBV6-1 and TRBJ1-1, with 7 nucleotides matching TRBD1. The J segment lost 4 bases and the V segment lost 2 bases, leaving 10 bases of the junction unmatched. The CDR3 spans 16 residues. The germline V gene encodes CDR1 MNHNS and CDR2 SASEGT. The CDR3 DNA reads as TGTGCCAGCAGTGAACCAGGGGGGCCCGGGGGCACTGAAGCTTTCTTT. Translation: CASSEPGGPGGTEAFF.

J is TRBJ2-4 and V is TRBV11-2; no clear D. The germline V and J ends were trimmed by 1 base and 5 bases, with 6 bases remaining between them. The CDR3 loop spans 13 amino acids. Per the germline V gene, CDR1 is SGHAT and CDR2 is FQNNGV. In DNA form, the CDR3 reads TGTGCCAGCAGCTTAGGGAGAGAAAACATTCAGTACTTC. Translated, it gives CASSLGRENIQYF.

The chain uses TRBV25-1 and TRBJ2-2, with D possibly TRBD2 on 7 matching bases. Germline CDR1 is MGHDK and CDR2 is SYGVNS. The CDR3 totals 17 residues. V was clipped by 1 base and J by 4 bases, with 16 bases between them. The CDR3 sequence: CASSEFPGGRVTGELFF. In DNA, the CDR3 is TGTGCCAGCAGTGAATTCCCCGGGGGGCGCGTCACCGGGGAGCTGTTTTTT.

The chain uses TRBV15 and TRBJ2-1; D gene uncertain. The CDR3 has 17 residues. Germline V gene sequence: CDR1 LNHNV, CDR2 YYDKDF (reference sequence). With 0 bases removed from V and 0 bases from J, the gap between germline ends came to 12 bases. The CDR3 reads CATSREGPSGSYNEQFF. CDR3 DNA sequence: TGTGCCACCAGCAGAGAGGGTCCTAGTGGCTCCTACAATGAGCAGTTCTTC.

V and J are TRBV18 and TRBJ2-7; TRBD2 aligns across 8 bases. The CDR3 extends over 14 amino acids. Germline V gene lookup returns CDR1 KGHSH and CDR2 LQKENI. The V and J ends lost 6 bases and 2 bases, in that order; junction bases with no gene match: 6. CDR3 coding DNA: TGTGCCAGCTCCCTCGGGGGGGATGCCTACGAGCAGTACTTC. This codes for CASSLGGDAYEQYF.

This clone has only one observation. The V gene is TRBV19, the J gene TRBJ2-2; D gene uncertain. This CDR3 is 14 amino acids long. The V gene's germline CDR1 is LNHDA and CDR2 SQIVND (reference sequence). Between the trimmed V and J ends, which lost 3 bases and 6 bases, there was a span of 11 bases. The CDR3 reads CASSIALSAGELFF. CDR3 nucleotide sequence: TGTGCCAGTAGTATTGCACTTTCCGCCGGGGAGCTGTTTTTT.

A single count supports this clone. The chain combines TRBV7-9 with TRBJ2-1; weak D call: TRBD2 (6 bases). V was trimmed by 5 bases and J by 1 base, leaving 18 bases between them. This CDR3 spans 17 amino acids. Germline CDR1 reads SEHNR; CDR2 reads FQNEAQ (reference sequence). This chain's CDR3 is CASSGARGRLSYNEQFF. The CDR3 DNA reads as TGTGCCAGCAGCGGTGCCCGGGGGAGGTTATCCTACAATGAGCAGTTCTTC.

This sequence joins TRBV4-1 and TRBJ2-1; D is possibly TRBD2 (6 bases). Germline values: CDR1 MGHRA, CDR2 YSYEKL. The CDR3 has 15 amino acids. V lost 4 bases to trimming and J lost 8 bases, with 18 bases between them. The CDR3 bases are TGCGCCAGCAGCCGCGATCGGCAGGTAGCGGATGAGCAGTTCTTC. Its protein is CASSRDRQVADEQFF.

The chain has TRBV5-6 and TRBJ2-7; the D gene is possibly TRBD2 (6 bases). Germline values: CDR1 SGHDT, CDR2 YYEEEE. The ends were cut back, 0 bases at V and 6 bases at J, with 13 bases in the middle. This CDR3 has 14 residues. The CDR3 region is CASSLGASVFEQYF. The CDR3 DNA follows: TGTGCCAGCAGCTTGGGGGCTAGCGTCTTCGAGCAGTACTTC.